The T cell receptor beta chain under discussion was sequenced for a study of human T cells and chemical hapten exposure. Study at large: Upper-back patches of 0.01% DPC were read at 6 days.

This clonotype was recorded at least ten times. Its antigen is unknown. The study's findings and limits: Those TCRs sitting above 1 in 1000 frequency stayed the same with DPC sensitization.

The time point: patch test 2, 6 weeks after DPC sensitization. Treatment described: therapeutic diphenylcyclopropenone sensitization with weekly scalp DPC. The CDR3 has 13 residues. Germline CDR1 reads LGHNT; CDR2 reads FRNRAP. Trimming at V came to 6 bases and at J to 5 bases, leaving 7 bases not matched to a gene. Single cDNA molecules in the library carried unique molecular identifiers attached during preparation. One entry per CDR3 protein results from TCRdb running MiXCR on the RACE reads. The sample contains tens of thousands of distinct CDR3 sequences, about 11% of which appear only once. The source material was whole blood, sampled in connection with sensitization to the hapten diphenylcyclopropenone (DPC). The TCR comes from a man aged 40-49 years with alopecia areata. Some clones in this sample may be carry-over from other donors' samples. The chain carries TRBV12-5 and TRBJ2-7; TRBD2 aligns across 7 bases. CDR3 residues: CASGPLATHEQYV. The DNA for the CDR3 is TGTGCTAGTGGCCCACTAGCGACCCACGAGCAGTACGTC.